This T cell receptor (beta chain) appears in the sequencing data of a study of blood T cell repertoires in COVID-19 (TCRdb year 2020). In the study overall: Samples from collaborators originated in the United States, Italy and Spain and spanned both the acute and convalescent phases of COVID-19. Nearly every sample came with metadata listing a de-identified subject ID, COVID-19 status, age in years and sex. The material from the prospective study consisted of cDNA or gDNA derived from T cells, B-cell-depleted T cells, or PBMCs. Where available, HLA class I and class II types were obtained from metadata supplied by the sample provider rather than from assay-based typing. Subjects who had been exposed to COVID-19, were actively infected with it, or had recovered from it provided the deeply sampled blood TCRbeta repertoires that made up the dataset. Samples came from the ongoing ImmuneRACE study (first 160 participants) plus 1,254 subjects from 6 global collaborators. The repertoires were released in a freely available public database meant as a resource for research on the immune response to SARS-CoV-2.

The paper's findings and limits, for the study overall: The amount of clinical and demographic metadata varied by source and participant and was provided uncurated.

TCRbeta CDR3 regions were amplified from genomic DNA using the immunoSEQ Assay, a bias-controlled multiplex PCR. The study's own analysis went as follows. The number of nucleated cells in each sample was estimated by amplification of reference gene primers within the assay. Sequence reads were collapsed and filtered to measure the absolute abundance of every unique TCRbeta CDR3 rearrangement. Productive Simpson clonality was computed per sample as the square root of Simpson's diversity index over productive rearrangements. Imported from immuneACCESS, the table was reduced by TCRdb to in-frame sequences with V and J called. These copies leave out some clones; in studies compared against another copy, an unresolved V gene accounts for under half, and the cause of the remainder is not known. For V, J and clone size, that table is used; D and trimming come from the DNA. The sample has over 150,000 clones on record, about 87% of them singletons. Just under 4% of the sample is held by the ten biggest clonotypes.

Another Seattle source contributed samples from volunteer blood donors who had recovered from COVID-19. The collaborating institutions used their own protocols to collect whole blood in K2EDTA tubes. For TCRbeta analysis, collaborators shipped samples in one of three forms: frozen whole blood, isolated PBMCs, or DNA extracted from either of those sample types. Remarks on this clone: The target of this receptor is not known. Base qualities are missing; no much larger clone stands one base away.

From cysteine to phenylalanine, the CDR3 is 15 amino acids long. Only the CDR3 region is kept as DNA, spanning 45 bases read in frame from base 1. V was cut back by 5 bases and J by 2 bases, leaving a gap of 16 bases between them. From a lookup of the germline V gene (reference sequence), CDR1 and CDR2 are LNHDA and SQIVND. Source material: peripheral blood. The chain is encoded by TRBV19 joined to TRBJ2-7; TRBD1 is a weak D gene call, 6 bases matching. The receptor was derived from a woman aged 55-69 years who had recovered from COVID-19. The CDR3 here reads CASSPTADSTYEQYF. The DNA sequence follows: TGTGCCAGTAGTCCCACTGCGGACAGCACCTACGAGCAGTACTTC.